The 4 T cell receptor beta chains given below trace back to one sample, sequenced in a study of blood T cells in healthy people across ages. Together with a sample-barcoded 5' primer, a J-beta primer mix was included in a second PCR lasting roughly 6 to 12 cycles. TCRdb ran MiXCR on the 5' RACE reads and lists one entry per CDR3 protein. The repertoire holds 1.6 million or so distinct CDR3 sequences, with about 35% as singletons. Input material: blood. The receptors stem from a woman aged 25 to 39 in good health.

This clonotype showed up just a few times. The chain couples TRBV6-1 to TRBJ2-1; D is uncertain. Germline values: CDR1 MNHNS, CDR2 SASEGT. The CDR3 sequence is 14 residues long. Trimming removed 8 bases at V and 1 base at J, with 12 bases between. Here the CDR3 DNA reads TGTGCCAGCGCAAGGGTTGGATCCTACAATGAGCAGTTCTTC. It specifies CASARVGSYNEQFF.

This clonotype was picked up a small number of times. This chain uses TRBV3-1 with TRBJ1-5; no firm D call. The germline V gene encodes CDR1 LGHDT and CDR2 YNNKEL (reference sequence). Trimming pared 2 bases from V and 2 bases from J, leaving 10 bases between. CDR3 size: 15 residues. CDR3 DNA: TGTGCCAGCAGCCAATCGACGGTGGGCAATCAGCCCCAGCATTTT. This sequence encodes CASSQSTVGNQPQHF.

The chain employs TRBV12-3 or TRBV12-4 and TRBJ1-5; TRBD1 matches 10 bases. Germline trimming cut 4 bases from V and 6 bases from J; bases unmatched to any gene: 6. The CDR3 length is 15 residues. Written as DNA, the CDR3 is TGTGCCAGCAGTTACCGGGACAGGGGCGGTCAGCCCCAGCATTTT. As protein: CASSYRDRGGQPQHF.

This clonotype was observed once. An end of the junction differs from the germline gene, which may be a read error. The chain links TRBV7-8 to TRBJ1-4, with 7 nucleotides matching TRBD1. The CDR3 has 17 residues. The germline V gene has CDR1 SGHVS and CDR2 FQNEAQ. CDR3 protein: CASSHPLQDRNNEKLVF. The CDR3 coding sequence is TGTGCCAGCAGCCATCCATTGCAGGACAGGAATAACGAAAAACTGGTTTTT. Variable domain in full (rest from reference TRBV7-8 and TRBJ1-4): GAGVSQSPRYKVAKRGQDVALRCDPISGHVSLFWYQQALGQGPEFLTYFQNEAQLDKSGLPSDRFFAERPEGSVSTLKIQRTQQEDSAVYLCASSHPLQDRNNEKLVFGSGTQLSVL.